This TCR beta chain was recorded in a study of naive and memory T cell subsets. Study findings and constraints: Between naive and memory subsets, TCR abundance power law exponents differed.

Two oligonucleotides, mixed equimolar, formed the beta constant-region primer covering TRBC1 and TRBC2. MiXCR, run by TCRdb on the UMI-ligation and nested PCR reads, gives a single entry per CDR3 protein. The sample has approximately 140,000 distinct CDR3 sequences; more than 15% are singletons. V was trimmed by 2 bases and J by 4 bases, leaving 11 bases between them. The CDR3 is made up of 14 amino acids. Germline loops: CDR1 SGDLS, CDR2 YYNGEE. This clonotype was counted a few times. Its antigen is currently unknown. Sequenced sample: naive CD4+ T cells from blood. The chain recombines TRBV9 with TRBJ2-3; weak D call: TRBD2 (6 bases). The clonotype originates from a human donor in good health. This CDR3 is CASSVGGGSDTQYF. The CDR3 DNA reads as TGTGCCAGCAGCGTGGGAGGAGGATCAGATACGCAGTATTTT.